This T cell receptor beta chain was observed in a study of T cell repertoires in cytomegalovirus infection. Across the study: Alongside well-studied HLA-B-restricted CMV epitopes, recently identified HLA-C-restricted CMV epitopes were also used. CMV infection together with matching HLA type was indicated by public TCR beta signatures. Overall study results and limits: There were HLA-C-restricted CMV-specific TCR beta clonotypes dominating the ex vivo response. Cumulated frequencies of public TCR beta families served to identify carriers of CMV plus the relevant HLA.

Germline V gives CDR1 MDHEN, CDR2 SYDVKM. V was pared by 7 bases and J by 2 bases, with 6 bases of the junction left unmatched. CDR3 size: 17 residues. In TCRdb, the reads were re-called with MiXCR into one record per CDR3 protein. Of roughly 350,000 distinct CDR3 sequences listed, about a third are singletons. The sample holds a few counts of this clonotype. Its target is not known. The source is a human donor in good health (CMV status not recorded). Some clones in this sample may be carry-over from other donors' samples. The chain is built from TRBV28 and TRBJ2-1; TRBD2 aligns across 15 bases. This specimen consisted of cultured PBMCs, obtained from culture after CMV antigen stimulation. The CDR3 DNA follows: TGTGCCAGCACGGGACTAGCGGGAGGTGGGGCCTACAATGAGCAGTTCTTC. Residues: CASTGLAGGGAYNEQFF. The whole variable domain, filled in from reference TRBV28 and TRBJ2-1, reads DVKVTQSSRYLVKRTGEKVFLECVQDMDHENMFWYRQDPGLGLRLIYFSYDVKMKEKGDIPEGYSVSREKKERFSLILESASTNQTSMYLCASTGLAGGGAYNEQFFGPGTRLTVL.